This T cell receptor (beta chain) emerged from a study of CD8+CD57+ T cells in acquired aplastic anemia. Study findings and constraints: It was found that twenty-nine CD8+ CDR3 sequences were shared between patients and controls. Significance was not reached for CD8+ Simpson's diversity between patients and controls. Diversity was reduced in patient CD8+CD57+ cells relative to total CD4+ and CD8+ pools.

Profiling that covered TCR beta VDJ and CDR3 relied on genomic DNA as its template. TCRdb recomputed calls from the reads with MiXCR, one row per CDR3 protein. The data contain almost 20,000 distinct CDR3 sequences, less than 40% of them singletons. All sequencing subjects had displayed CD8+CD57+ cell expansion on flow cytometry. Sequenced material also included CD8+CD57+ effector memory cells, drawn from about 15% of the 12 patients. All participating patients were living with severe acquired aplastic anemia. This clonotype was seen a handful of times. The antigen is undetermined. Germline CDR1 reads SGHRS; CDR2 reads YFSETQ. The J segment lost 1 base and the V segment lost 0 bases, leaving 2 bases of the junction unmatched. This CDR3 is built from 18 residues.

The receptor's source is a human donor with aplastic anemia. The rearrangement links TRBV5-1 to TRBJ2-2; 14 nucleotides match TRBD2. Sample: CD8+CD57+ T cells sorted from PBMCs. Subset specified: bead-enriched CD8+CD57+ effector memory T cells from SAA patients. This CDR3 reads CASSLAGTSGGNTGELFF. The CDR3 DNA follows: TGCGCCAGCAGCTTGGCGGGGACTAGCGGGGGGAACACCGGGGAGCTGTTTTTT.